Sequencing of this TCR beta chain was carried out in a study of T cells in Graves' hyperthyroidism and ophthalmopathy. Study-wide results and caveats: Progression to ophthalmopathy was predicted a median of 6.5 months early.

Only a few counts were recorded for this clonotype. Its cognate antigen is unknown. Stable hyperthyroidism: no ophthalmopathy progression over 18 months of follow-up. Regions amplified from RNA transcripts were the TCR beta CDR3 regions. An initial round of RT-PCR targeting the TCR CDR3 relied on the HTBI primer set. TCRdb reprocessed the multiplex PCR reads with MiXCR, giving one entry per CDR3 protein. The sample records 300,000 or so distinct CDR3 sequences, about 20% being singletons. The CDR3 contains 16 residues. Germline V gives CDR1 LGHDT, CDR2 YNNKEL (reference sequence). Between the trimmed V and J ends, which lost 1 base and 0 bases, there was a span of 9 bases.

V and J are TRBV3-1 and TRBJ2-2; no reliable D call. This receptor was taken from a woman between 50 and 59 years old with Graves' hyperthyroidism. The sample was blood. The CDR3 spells CASSQAVPSNTGELFF. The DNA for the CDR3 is TGTGCCAGCAGCCAAGCTGTGCCCTCGAACACCGGGGAGCTGTTTTTT.